These 2 T cell receptor beta chains came from one sample sequenced in a study of cytomegalovirus exposure and HLA in healthy donors. PCR was performed using 60 Vbeta and 13 Jbeta primers. Measured with immunoSEQ multiplex PCR; TCRdb has only the in-frame clones, and not every one. The sample yields 110,000 or so clones, about 80% seen once. The sequencing sample was made of PBMCs. The receptors here all came from a man aged 25-45 years in good health and CMV-seronegative.

V and J are TRBV5-1 and TRBJ2-5, with a weak D call TRBD1 (6 bases). In germline, CDR1 is SGHRS, CDR2 YFSETQ. CDR3 length: 14 amino acids. The V gene lost 2 bases and the J gene lost 5 bases, with 13 bases spanning the gap. CDR3 nucleotides: TGCGCCAGCAGCTTTTACCAGGGGCAGGAGACCCAGTACTTC. Amino acids: CASSFYQGQETQYF.

The chain has TRBV6-5 and TRBJ2-5; TRBD2 is a possible D gene (6 bases). Germline CDR1 and CDR2: MNHEY and SVGAGI. Trimming removed 5 bases at V and 6 bases at J, with 16 bases between. The CDR3 spans 14 residues. As DNA, the CDR3 is TGTGCCAGCAGTCCGGGGACGGAGGGGCAGACCCAGTACTTC. It specifies CASSPGTEGQTQYF.